This entry concerns a single T cell receptor beta chain. Its antigen is not yet known. Within one base of it there is no much larger clone, and no base qualities were kept. The germline V and J ends show losses of 4 bases and 4 bases respectively, and no gene match explains 5 bases of the junction. The CDR3 contains 14 residues, cysteine and phenylalanine counted. The kept DNA is CDR3 alone, 42 bases in frame from the first base. Taken from the germline V gene (reference sequence), the CDR1 and CDR2 loops are LNHNV and YYDKDF. Participants in the prospective study were enrolled through a virtual design, were aged about 18 to 89 years, and lived in 20 to 30 United States geographic areas. To assign participants to cohorts, the prospective study relied on clinical history that participants themselves reported in a screening survey and a study questionnaire. Recovered participants in ImmuneRACE Cohort 3 were defined by two consecutive negative NP/OP PCR tests, clearance by a healthcare professional, or resolution of symptoms. Each participant in the prospective study had whole blood, serum and a nasopharyngeal or oropharyngeal swab collected by mobile phlebotomists. Participants in the prospective study had the option to provide additional blood draws and questionnaires over a roughly two-month period. Blood samples from the prospective study were shipped frozen or at room temperature prior to DNA extraction.

The immunoSEQ Assay, a bias-controlled multiplex PCR, was used to amplify TCRbeta CDR3 regions from genomic DNA. In the paper's pipeline: The number of nucleated cells in each sample was estimated from the amplification of reference gene primers within the assay. To quantify the absolute abundance of each unique TCRbeta CDR3 rearrangement, sequence reads were collapsed and filtered. For each sample, productive Simpson clonality was calculated by taking the square root of Simpson's diversity index across productive rearrangements. The clones in this table, taken by TCRdb from immuneACCESS, are in-frame only. Not every clone is retained; where verified, under half of the shortfall comes from an unresolved V gene, and the cause of the rest is unknown. That table gives V, J and clone size, and the DNA gave D and trimming. Counted in this sample were some 300,000 clones; nearly 90% of them appeared once. Together, the top ten hold over 8.5% of the sample.

The data derive from a study of blood T cell repertoires in COVID-19 (dated by TCRdb to the early 2020s). With respect to the entire study: Samples from collaborators originated in the United States, Italy and Spain and spanned both the acute and convalescent phases of COVID-19. The material from the prospective study consisted of cDNA or gDNA derived from T cells, B-cell-depleted T cells, or PBMCs. Samples came from the ongoing ImmuneRACE study (first 160 participants) plus 1,254 subjects from 6 global collaborators. HLA class I and class II types, where available, came from metadata supplied by the sample provider rather than from assay-based typing. The repertoires were released in a freely available public database meant as a resource for research on the immune response to SARS-CoV-2. Nearly every sample came with metadata listing a de-identified subject ID, COVID-19 status, age in years and sex. Deeply sampled blood TCRbeta repertoires from subjects exposed to, actively infected with, or recovered from COVID-19 were included in the dataset. Overall results and qualifications from the work: Clinical and demographic metadata were provided uncurated, with the amount varying by source and participant.

The rearrangement combines TRBV15 with TRBJ1-2; the central 8 bases match TRBD1. The sequenced sample consisted of PBMCs or T cells enriched from blood (not recorded which). The receptor was isolated from a woman aged 30 to 39 who had recovered from COVID-19. The DNA sequence reads TGTGCCACCAGCACCGGACAGGGAACCTATGGCTACACCTTC. It translates to CATSTGQGTYGYTF. The full variable domain, with segments outside the CDR3 supplied by the reference TRBV15 and TRBJ1-2 proteins, appears as DAMVIQNPRYQVTQFGKPVTLSCSQTLNHNVMYWYQQKSSQAPKLLFHYYDKDFNNEADTPDNFQSRRPNTSFCFLDIRSPGLGDTAMYLCATSTGQGTYGYTFGSGTRLTVV.